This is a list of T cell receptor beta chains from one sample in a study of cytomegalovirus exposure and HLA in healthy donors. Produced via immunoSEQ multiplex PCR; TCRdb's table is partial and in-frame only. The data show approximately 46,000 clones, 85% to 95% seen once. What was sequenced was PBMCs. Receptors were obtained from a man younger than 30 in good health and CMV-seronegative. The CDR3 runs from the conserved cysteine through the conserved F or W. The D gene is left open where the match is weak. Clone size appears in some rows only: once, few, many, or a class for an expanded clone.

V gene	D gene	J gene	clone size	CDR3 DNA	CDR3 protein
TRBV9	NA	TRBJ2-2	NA	TGTGCCAGCAGCGTAGCGGGGGGCGCCGACACCGGGGAGCTGTTTTTT	CASSVAGGADTGELFF
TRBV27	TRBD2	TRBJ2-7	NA	TGTGCCAGCAGTTCACGGACTAGCGGGAGGAGCTCCTACGAGCAGTACTTC	CASSSRTSGRSSYEQYF
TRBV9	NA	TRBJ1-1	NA	TGTGCCAGCAGCGTTGGTGAGGGCTACACTGAAGCTTTCTTT	CASSVGEGYTEAFF
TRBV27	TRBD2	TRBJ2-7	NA	TGTGCCAGCAGTTTATCGCCCAGCGGGAGGGCCCTCTACGAGCAGTACTTC	CASSLSPSGRALYEQYF
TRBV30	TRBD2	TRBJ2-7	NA	TGTGCCTGGAGTAACGGACTAGCGGGAGTCGGTGAGCAGTACTTC	CAWSNGLAGVGEQYF
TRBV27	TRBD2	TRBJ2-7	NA	TGTGCCAGCAGTCCCTTGTCGCAGACTAGCGGGGTTTACGAGCAGTACTTC	CASSPLSQTSGVYEQYF
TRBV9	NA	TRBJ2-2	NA	TGTGCCAGCAGCGTAGAGAGCGGAGGGAACACCGGGGAGCTGTTTTTT	CASSVESGGNTGELFF
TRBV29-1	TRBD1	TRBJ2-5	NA	TGCAGCGTCCAGGGGGATTTGGTGCAGACCCAGTACTTC	CSVQGDLVQTQYF
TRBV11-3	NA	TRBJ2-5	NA	TGTGCCAGCAGCTTAGGGGCCGGAAGTAGCCAAGAGACCCAGTACTTC	CASSLGAGSSQETQYF
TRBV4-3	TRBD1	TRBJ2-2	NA	TGCGCCAGCAGCCACCCGGACAGGCAATCCACCGGGGAGCTGTTTTTT	CASSHPDRQSTGELFF
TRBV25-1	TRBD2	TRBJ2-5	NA	TGTGCCAGCAGTGAAGGACTAGCGGGAGGATTGGCGACCCAGTACTTC	CASSEGLAGGLATQYF
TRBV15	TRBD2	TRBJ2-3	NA	TGTGCCACCAGACGGCTAGCGGGTCAGACAGATACGCAGTATTTT	CATRRLAGQTDTQYF
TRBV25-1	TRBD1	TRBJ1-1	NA	TGTGCCAGCAGTGAAAGGGGACAGGGGACCTTCTTT	CASSERGQGTFF
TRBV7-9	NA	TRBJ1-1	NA	TGTGCCAGCAGCCCCCAGGCTTTCTTT	CASSPQAFF
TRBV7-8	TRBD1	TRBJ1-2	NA	TGTGCCAGCAGCTCCTACAGGGGGCTTAGCTATGGCTACACCTTC	CASSSYRGLSYGYTF
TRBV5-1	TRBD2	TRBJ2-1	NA	TGCGCCAGCAGCTCAGGACTAGCGGGAGAGAGTGAGCAGTTCTTC	CASSSGLAGESEQFF
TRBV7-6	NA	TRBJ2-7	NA	TGTGCCAGCAGCCCCCTTCCACAGCCCTACGAGCAGTACTTC	CASSPLPQPYEQYF
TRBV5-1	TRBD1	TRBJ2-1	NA	TGCGCCAGCAGCTTCCGGGACAGGGAGAATGAGCAGTTCTTC	CASSFRDRENEQFF
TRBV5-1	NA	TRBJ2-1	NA	TGCGCCAGCAGCTCCCGTATCTCGGCGGGGAACAATGAGCAGTTCTTC	CASSSRISAGNNEQFF
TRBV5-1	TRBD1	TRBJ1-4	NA	TGCGCCAGCAGCAGGACCGGGACAGGGATTGAAAAACTGTTTTTT	CASSRTGTGIEKLFF
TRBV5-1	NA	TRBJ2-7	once	TGCGCCAGCAGCACCGGGACACTCCCCACCTACGAGCAGTACTTC	CASSTGTLPTYEQYF
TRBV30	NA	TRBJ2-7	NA	TGTGCCTGGAGGGGGAGCTCCTACGAGCAGTACTTC	CAWRGSSYEQYF
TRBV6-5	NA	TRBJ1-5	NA	TGTGCCAGCAGTTATCTAGGCCGAAATCAGCCCCAGCATTTT	CASSYLGRNQPQHF
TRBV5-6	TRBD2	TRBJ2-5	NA	TGTGCCAGCAGCCGGGGGGTGGGTGCCGAGACCCAGTACTTC	CASSRGVGAETQYF
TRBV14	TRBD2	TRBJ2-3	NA	TGTGCCAGCAGCCAAGGACTAGCGGAACTTCGAATCACAGATACGCAGTATTTT	CASSQGLAELRITDTQYF
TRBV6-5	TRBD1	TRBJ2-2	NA	TGTGCCAGCAGACGCGACAGGGGGCAAGTGCGGTCGTTTTTT	CASRRDRGQVRSFF
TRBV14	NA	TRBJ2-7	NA	TGTGCCAGCAGCCAAGGGAGGTCTTGGGGCTACGAGCAGTACTTC	CASSQGRSWGYEQYF
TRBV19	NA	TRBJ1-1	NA	TGTGCCAGTAGTATAGTGGGGACAAGCGAGAACACTGAAGCTTTCTTT	CASSIVGTSENTEAFF
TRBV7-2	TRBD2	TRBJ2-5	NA	TGTGCCAGCAGCTACATACTAGCGGACCTGGGAGAGACCCAGTACTTC	CASSYILADLGETQYF